The 17 T cell receptor beta chains below all came from one sample that was sequenced in a study of T-cell memory formation after mild COVID-19 listed by TCRdb under 2021. Library prep was done by 5' RACE. The instrument was an Illumina NovaSeq 6000. TCRdb trimmed public reads at Q25 via fastp, called clones via MiXCR and kept in-frame beta chains. Every entry covers one CDR3 protein and lists the most common genes and DNA from its rows. The sample table records roughly 200,000 distinct CDR3 sequences; 16% of these occur just once. Of the sample, just over 2% falls within the top ten clones. Material: PBMCs or a T cell subset sorted from them (not recorded which). The receptors stem from an adult woman who had mild COVID-19 (a few samples of this study predate the infection). The sample titles of this study are shuffled in the database, so cell type and time point are left out; the donor was told from shared clones.

The chain combines TRBV5-6 with TRBJ1-1, with TRBD1 matching 8 bases. The V gene end was trimmed by 5 bases and the J gene end by 1 base; junction bases not matched to a gene: 7. CDR1 is SGHDT and CDR2 is YYEEEE in the germline V gene. The CDR3 has 15 amino acids. The chain's CDR3 is CASSFTGGGNTEAFF. The CDR3, as DNA: TGTGCCAGCAGTTTCACAGGGGGAGGGAACACTGAAGCTTTCTTT.

This chain connects TRBV5-6 to TRBJ1-3, with a possible D match to TRBD1 (6 bases). This CDR3 has 16 amino acids. Germline CDR1 is SGHDT and CDR2 is YYEEEE. Deletions cut 6 bases from V and 0 bases from J, with 16 bases between. The DNA of the CDR3 is TGTGCCAGCATCCTCCAGGGGATGCACTCTGGAAACACCATATATTTT. The encoded protein is CASILQGMHSGNTIYF.

The rearrangement links TRBV2 to TRBJ2-1; no clear D. This CDR3 is 14 amino acids long. Germline V gives CDR1 SNHLY, CDR2 FYNNEI. Trimming removed 7 bases from V and 7 bases from J, with 17 bases in between. The chain's CDR3 is CASTRENSANEQFF. Written as DNA, the CDR3 is TGTGCCAGCACCCGAGAGAACAGCGCTAATGAGCAGTTCTTC.

The rearrangement uses TRBV12-3 or TRBV12-4 and TRBJ1-3; perhaps TRBD1 as D (5 bases). Trimming cost V 6 bases and J 0 bases, with 9 bases left between them. The CDR3 spans 14 residues. The CDR3 sequence is CASRTGASGNTIYF. DNA for the CDR3: TGTGCCAGCAGAACTGGGGCCTCTGGAAACACCATATATTTT.

At least ten counts were recorded for this clonotype. The chain employs TRBV18 and TRBJ1-2; 7 bases line up with TRBD1. Germline CDR1 KGHSH, CDR2 LQKENI. Unmatched junction bases numbered 3, after V lost 5 bases and J lost 3 bases. This CDR3 comprises 13 residues. The CDR3 DNA reads as TGTGCCAGCTCATCCGGGACAGACTATGGCTACACCTTC. Amino acids: CASSSGTDYGYTF.

Here the CDR3 DNA reads TGTGCCAGTAAGAGCAGGGGGCAGAGCAATCAGCCCCAGCATTTT. Amino acid sequence: CASKSRGQSNQPQHF. The genes are TRBV19 and TRBJ1-5; 8 nucleotides line up with TRBD1. V was pared by 7 bases and J by 1 base, with 6 bases of the junction left unmatched. This CDR3 spans 15 amino acids. Germline values: CDR1 LNHDA, CDR2 SQIVND (reference sequence).

This clonotype has at least ten counts. This rearrangement joins TRBV7-3 to TRBJ2-1, with D perhaps assigned TRBD1 or TRBD2 (6 bases each). The V end was cut by 5 bases, the J end by 7 bases, with 21 bases between. Germline CDR1 is SGHTA and CDR2 is FQGTGA. The CDR3 runs 16 residues. CDR3 coding DNA: TGTGCCAGCAGCCGGGGGCCGGGAGTGGGTGAAAATGAGCAGTTCTTC. The encoded protein is CASSRGPGVGENEQFF.

There are many counts of this clonotype. The chain has TRBV9 and TRBJ2-3; 8 nucleotides line up with TRBD2. Unmatched junction bases numbered 4, after V lost 0 bases and J lost 1 base. CDR3 length: 16 residues. Germline values: CDR1 SGDLS, CDR2 YYNGEE. The CDR3 here is CASSVVSGIRTDTQYF. The CDR3 region has the DNA TGTGCCAGCAGCGTAGTTAGCGGGATCCGCACAGATACGCAGTATTTT.

The rearrangement uses TRBV7-3 and TRBJ1-1, with D unresolved. V was trimmed by 6 bases and J by 0 bases, leaving 8 bases between them. From germline, CDR1 is SGHTA and CDR2 FQGTGA. The length of the CDR3 is 13 residues. The CDR3 sequence: CASSESMNTEAFF. CDR3 bases: TGTGCCAGCAGTGAATCTATGAACACTGAAGCTTTCTTT.

This clonotype is medium-sized within its sample. V usage is TRBV5-4 and J usage is TRBJ2-1; 7 nucleotides match TRBD2. This CDR3 has 15 amino acids. The V and J ends lost 5 bases and 3 bases, in that order; junction bases with no gene match: 8. Germline CDR1 reads SGHNT; CDR2 reads YYREEE (reference sequence). The CDR3 loop reads CASRPGLEVYNEQFF. The DNA for the CDR3 is TGTGCCAGCAGGCCTGGACTAGAGGTCTACAATGAGCAGTTCTTC.

The chain carries TRBV5-1 and TRBJ2-1; TRBD2 matches at 9 bases. The V gene end was trimmed by 3 bases and the J gene end by 4 bases; junction bases not matched to a gene: 5. Germline CDR1 reads SGHRS; CDR2 reads YFSETQ. The CDR3 is 15 amino acids. Here the CDR3 DNA reads TGCGCCAGCAGCTCTAGAGCGGGGGGATACAATGAGCAGTTCTTC. It specifies CASSSRAGGYNEQFF.

This clonotype was picked up a small number of times. The chain carries TRBV20-1 and TRBJ1-1; D gene unclear. CDR1 and CDR2 (germline): DFQATT, SNEGSKA (reference sequence). V shed 2 bases and J shed 5 bases, with 9 bases lying between them. The CDR3 length is 12 residues. This CDR3 is CSARKAGTEAFF. DNA of the CDR3: TGCAGTGCTAGAAAGGCAGGAACTGAAGCTTTCTTT.

This chain connects TRBV3-1 to TRBJ2-5; 9 nucleotides match TRBD2. CDR3 length equals 15 residues. The germline CDR1 and CDR2 sequences are LGHDT and YNNKEL (reference sequence). The ends lost 0 bases at V and 10 bases at J; junction bases unmatched: 9. CDR3 region: CASSQDPSGVRVQYF. CDR3 nucleotides: TGTGCCAGCAGCCAAGATCCTAGCGGGGTCCGGGTCCAGTACTTC.

This clonotype has only a few counts. This sequence joins TRBV3-1 and TRBJ2-1; 12 nucleotides match TRBD2. CDR3 length equals 18 residues. The germline V gene has CDR1 LGHDT and CDR2 YNNKEL (reference sequence). V dropped 0 bases and J dropped 6; count of bases not matched to a gene: 9. The CDR3 is CASSQDNPLAGGGNEQFF. In nucleotides, the CDR3 is TGTGCCAGCAGCCAAGATAATCCTCTAGCGGGAGGGGGCAATGAGCAGTTCTTC.

The chain links TRBV10-3 to TRBJ1-5, with TRBD1 as a possible D gene (6 bases). The V gene lost 5 bases and the J gene lost 7 bases, with 12 bases spanning the gap. The CDR3 loop spans 13 amino acids. Germline values: CDR1 ENHRY, CDR2 SYGVKD. Here the CDR3 DNA reads TGTGCCATCAGTTCCGAGAGGGGGCAGCCCCAGCATTTT. Protein product: CAISSERGQPQHF.

This chain connects TRBV6-2 or TRBV6-3 to TRBJ1-6, with D unresolved. The CDR3 sequence is 11 residues long. Germline V gene sequence: CDR1 MNHEY, CDR2 SVGEGT. V lost 5 bases, J lost 9 bases, and 5 bases lay in between. The CDR3 spells CASSNGSPLHF. The CDR3 DNA sequence: TGTGCCAGCAGTAACGGTTCACCCCTCCACTTT.

This clonotype was counted only a few times. The chain employs TRBV27 and TRBJ1-6; TRBD1 aligns across 7 bases. The CDR3 covers 15 residues. With 3 bases clipped from V and 7 bases from J, the junction kept 6 bases outside the gene matches. The germline gives CDR1 MNHEY, CDR2 SMNVEV (reference sequence). Here the CDR3 DNA reads TGTGCCAGCAGTTTGGACAGGACGAAGAATTCACCCCTCCACTTT. It encodes CASSLDRTKNSPLHF.